The 17 T cell receptor beta chains reported below all come from one sample, sequenced in a study of blood T cell repertoires in COVID-19. Repertoires were generated with immunoSEQ multiplex PCR, while TCRdb's copy carries only in-frame clones and drops some. The table includes fewer than 250,000 clones, roughly nine tenths detected once. The sample comprised peripheral blood. The receptors were gathered from a man in his sixties with COVID-19, enrolled during active disease.

The CDR3 is CAISAANYGYTF. DNA for the CDR3: TGTGCCATCAGTGCGGCTAACTATGGCTACACCTTC. The V and J genes are TRBV10-3 and TRBJ1-2; no firm D call. The germline V gene encodes CDR1 ENHRY and CDR2 SYGVKD. Trimming removed 4 bases at V and 0 bases at J, with 3 bases between. The CDR3 totals 12 residues.

The chain carries TRBV19 and TRBJ1-2; D may be TRBD1 (5 bases). This CDR3 is built from 14 residues. Germline CDR1 and CDR2: LNHDA and SQIVND (reference sequence). V lost 5 bases, J lost 8 bases, and 18 bases lay in between. In DNA, the CDR3 is TGTGCCAGTAGTCCCGCGGGGACCCTACGAGGCTACACCTTC. Its protein product is CASSPAGTLRGYTF.

This chain links TRBV24-1 with TRBJ2-3; tentative D call: TRBD1 (6 bases). Germline lookup yields CDR1 KGHDR and CDR2 SFDVKD. Trimming cost V 2 bases and J 4 bases, with 18 bases left between them. The CDR3 is 17 amino acids. CDR3 sequence reads: CATSDSAWTVPPDTQYF. CDR3 bases: TGTGCCACCAGTGATTCGGCTTGGACAGTCCCGCCAGATACGCAGTATTTT.

V is TRBV6-6 and J is TRBJ2-1, with 11 bases aligning to TRBD1. In germline, CDR1 is MNHNY, CDR2 SVGAGI (reference sequence). V was pared by 8 bases and J by 10 bases, with 13 bases of the junction left unmatched. This CDR3 comprises 15 residues. CDR3 bases: TGTGCCAGCCGAGAGGGCGGACAGGGGGCTAGGGAGCAGTTCTTC. Translation: CASREGGQGAREQFF.

This sequence joins TRBV12-3 or TRBV12-4 and TRBJ2-7; 7 positions match TRBD1. The J segment lost 6 bases and the V segment lost 5 bases, leaving 7 bases of the junction unmatched. CDR3 size: 13 residues. CDR3 protein: CASSKDRKSEQYF. Here the CDR3 DNA reads TGTGCCAGCAGTAAGGACAGGAAAAGCGAGCAGTACTTC.

The V call is TRBV3-1 (or the pseudogene TRBV3-2), the J call TRBJ1-3; D is unresolved. Germline CDR1 and CDR2: LGHDT and YNNKEL (reference sequence). Trimming pared 6 bases from V and 3 bases from J, leaving 12 bases between. This CDR3 region has 14 residues. The chain's CDR3 is CASSMGGGGNTIYF. Written as DNA, the CDR3 is TGTGCCAGCAGTATGGGTGGAGGTGGAAACACCATATATTTT.

The V gene is TRBV7-6, the J gene TRBJ1-3, with D possibly matching TRBD1 (6 bases). CDR3 length: 15 amino acids. V shed 1 base and J shed 2 bases, with 9 bases lying between them. Germline V gene lookup returns CDR1 SGHVS and CDR2 FNYEAQ. The CDR3, as DNA: TGTGCCAGCAGCTTAGACAGGGTGGCTGGAAACACCATATATTTT. This sequence encodes CASSLDRVAGNTIYF.

The gene calls are TRBV29-1 and TRBJ1-1; no clear D. This CDR3 is built from 12 residues. V was trimmed by 3 bases and J by 7 bases, leaving 12 bases between them. Per the germline V gene, CDR1 is SQVTM and CDR2 is ANQGSEA. The CDR3 coding sequence is TGCAGCGTTGAGGGTAATGGAGATGAAGCTTTCTTT. It is translated as CSVEGNGDEAFF.

V usage is TRBV3-1 (or the pseudogene TRBV3-2) and J usage is TRBJ2-3; D may be TRBD2 (7 bases). The length of the CDR3 is 21 residues. Germline V CDR1 and CDR2: LGHDT, YNNKEL (reference sequence). The V end was cut by 3 bases, the J end by 3 bases, with 31 bases between. CDR3 in amino acids: CASSQSSPSGGGRGVTDTQYF. Here the CDR3 DNA reads TGTGCCAGCAGCCAGTCCAGTCCCAGCGGTGGGGGCCGGGGGGTAACAGATACGCAGTATTTT.

The table lists this clone with a count of one. The rearrangement uses TRBV6-5 and TRBJ2-2, with a possible D match to TRBD2 (5 bases). CDR1 and CDR2 from the germline V gene are MNHEY and SVGAGI. The CDR3 consists of 14 residues. Trimming shortened V by 6 bases and J by 8 bases, and 16 bases separated the two germline ends. The CDR3 nucleotides are TGTGCCAGCAGATCCCAGGAGAGGACTGGGGAGCTGTTTTTT. Its protein is CASRSQERTGELFF.

The chain employs TRBV5-4 and TRBJ2-1; TRBD1 aligns across 8 bases. J lost 6 bases, V lost 4 bases, and 9 bases had no gene match. The CDR3 spans 15 residues. The germline CDR1 and CDR2 sequences are SGHNT and YYREEE (reference sequence). The CDR3 bases are TGTGCCAGCAGCCTTAACCGGGACAGGACCAATGAGCAGTTCTTC. It is translated as CASSLNRDRTNEQFF.

With respect to this clone: No conserved phenylalanine or tryptophan is present at the end of the CDR3, so a read error is the likely explanation. The limits of the CDR3 on the DNA are not certain, so only TCRdb's listed CDR3 is given. The CDR3 loop reads CASSPDTTSAGRTY. The chain has TRBV7-9 and TRBJ1-2. CDR1 SEHNR and CDR2 FQNEAQ come from the germline V gene (reference sequence). The CDR3 length is 14 residues, termini included.

V usage is TRBV6-5 and J usage is TRBJ1-5; 7 bases align to TRBD1. The CDR3 runs to 13 residues. Germline trimming cut 6 bases from V and 4 bases from J; bases unmatched to any gene: 3. Germline V gene sequence: CDR1 MNHEY, CDR2 SVGAGI. Here the CDR3 reads CASRATGNQPQHF. The CDR3 nucleotides are TGTGCCAGCAGGGCGACAGGGAATCAGCCCCAGCATTTT.

The chain employs TRBV11-2 and TRBJ1-6; D is possibly TRBD1 (5 bases). The CDR3 totals 15 residues. The germline V gene encodes CDR1 SGHAT and CDR2 FQNNGV. Trimming took 2 bases from V and 6 from J, leaving 11 bases between them. The CDR3 nucleotides read TGTGCCAGCAGCTTATCAGGGTTGGGTAATTCACCCCTCCACTTT. This translates into CASSLSGLGNSPLHF.

The chain uses TRBV7-2 and TRBJ2-3, with 14 bases identical to TRBD2. The CDR3 has 19 residues. V trimming: 4 bases; J trimming: 0 bases; junction bases outside the gene matches: 9. Germline lookup yields CDR1 SGHTA and CDR2 FQGNSA. CDR3: CASSSSRTSGGISTDTQYF. As DNA, the CDR3 is TGTGCCAGCAGCTCGTCTAGGACTAGCGGGGGGATAAGCACAGATACGCAGTATTTT.

The chain is built from TRBV6-5 and TRBJ1-5; TRBD1 is a possible D gene (5 bases). Trimming removed 6 bases from V and 2 bases from J, with 14 bases in between. Germline CDR1 and CDR2: MNHEY and SVGAGI. The CDR3 loop spans 15 amino acids. The CDR3 is CASSRVKGRNQPQHF. DNA of the CDR3: TGTGCCAGCAGCCGGGTGAAGGGGCGCAATCAGCCCCAGCATTTT.

The chain couples TRBV5-1 to TRBJ2-1; D gene ambiguous. V was shortened by 2 bases and J by 0 bases, with 12 bases between the two germline ends. Germline V gene lookup returns CDR1 SGHRS and CDR2 YFSETQ. The CDR3 covers 16 residues. The DNA for the CDR3 is TGCGCCAGCAGCTTATCCACTTCTAGCTCCTACAATGAGCAGTTCTTC. Translated, it gives CASSLSTSSSYNEQFF.